This T cell receptor beta chain was retrieved from a study of blood T cell repertoires in COVID-19. Authors' methods: The authors estimated nucleated cell counts from reference gene primer amplification. Profiled with immunoSEQ multiplex PCR; TCRdb holds only in-frame clones, not every one. The V and J calls and the clone size are those of that table, but D and trimming were determined from the DNA. Of under 200,000 clones detected, approximately 87% appear once; the ten largest clones hold 10% to 13%. While infection was still active, Seattle patients were enrolled and then followed longitudinally. This CDR3 contains 16 residues. CDR1 and CDR2 from the germline V gene are LNHDA and SQIVND (reference sequence). V lost 7 bases to trimming and J lost 0 bases, with 16 bases between them.

Sequencing used peripheral blood. This sequence originates from a woman aged 70-85 years with COVID-19, enrolled during active disease. The chain is built from TRBV19 and TRBJ2-1, with D maybe TRBD1 (6 bases). CDR3 DNA: TGTGCCAGTACCCCCCTACAGGGAAGCTCCTACAATGAGCAGTTCTTC. It encodes CASTPLQGSSYNEQFF.